The 13 T cell receptor beta chains reported below all come from one sample, sequenced in a study of identifying expanded T cells in peripheral blood. The method was immunoSEQ multiplex PCR; TCRdb's version includes in-frame clones alone and lacks a portion of them. The table records 100,000 to 150,000 clones, approximately 80% of them present only once. Sequencing was performed on blood. Receptor source: a person aged 18 to 70 in good health.

The V gene is TRBV30, the J gene TRBJ2-5; D gene unclear. The CDR3 totals 11 residues. Germline V gene sequence: CDR1 GTSNPN, CDR2 SVGIG (reference sequence). Trimming cost V 1 base and J 7 bases, with 7 bases left between them. The DNA of the CDR3 is TGTGCCTGGAGTGATTATGGGACCCAGTACTTC. It codes for CAWSDYGTQYF.

The J gene is TRBJ1-6, the V gene TRBV25-1; D call uncertain. Germline V gene data show CDR1 as MGHDK and CDR2 as SYGVNS. V was pared by 3 bases and J by 3 bases, with 12 bases between. The CDR3 consists of 16 residues. The CDR3 reads CASSETLKDYNSPLHF. DNA of the CDR3: TGTGCCAGCAGTGAGACACTGAAGGACTATAATTCACCCCTCCACTTT.

The chain uses TRBV30 and TRBJ1-2; no clear D gene. This CDR3 comprises 14 residues. Deletions cut 5 bases from V and 4 bases from J, with 17 bases between. CDR1 and CDR2 (germline): GTSNPN, SVGIG (reference sequence). The chain's CDR3 is CAWDPGPQAYGYTF. CDR3 bases: TGTGCCTGGGACCCCGGACCTCAAGCCTATGGCTACACCTTC. Complete variable domain (other parts from reference TRBV30 and TRBJ1-2): SQTIHQWPATLVQPVGSPLSLECTVEGTSNPNLYWYRQAAGRGLQLLFYSVGIGQISSEVPQNLSASRPQDRQFILSSKKLLLSDSGFYLCAWDPGPQAYGYTFGSGTRLTVV.

The rearrangement joins TRBV6-6 to TRBJ1-5; D is uncertain. The CDR3 sequence is 12 residues long. Trimming pared 7 bases from V and 0 bases from J, leaving 4 bases between. CDR1 and CDR2 from the germline V gene are MNHNY and SVGAGI (reference sequence). CDR3: CASKHSNQPQHF. In nucleotides, the CDR3 is TGTGCCAGCAAGCATAGCAATCAGCCCCAGCATTTT.

J is TRBJ2-1 and V is TRBV6-1; perhaps TRBD2 as D (5 bases). This CDR3 has 15 residues. Germline V gives CDR1 MNHNS, CDR2 SASEGT. V was pared by 0 bases and J by 4 bases, with 10 bases between. The CDR3 DNA reads as TGTGCCAGCAGTGAAGCTCGGGGTTTTTACAATGAGCAGTTCTTC. This sequence encodes CASSEARGFYNEQFF.

The chain recombines TRBV7-2 with TRBJ2-7, with D possibly TRBD1 on 5 matching bases. Trimming stripped 5 bases from V and 4 bases from J, with 6 bases between. The germline CDR1 and CDR2 sequences are SGHTA and FQGNSA. The CDR3 is 11 amino acids. CDR3 protein: CASSRGYEQYF. CDR3 coding DNA: TGTGCCAGCAGCAGGGGATACGAGCAGTACTTC.

V gene TRBV5-1 combines with J gene TRBJ2-1, with D possibly matching TRBD1 (5 bases). V was pared by 1 base and J by 7 bases, with 12 bases between. The CDR3 extends over 14 amino acids. From germline, CDR1 is SGHRS and CDR2 YFSETQ. The CDR3 sequence is CASSLWGRENEQFF. CDR3 nucleotides: TGCGCCAGCAGCTTGTGGGGCAGGGAAAATGAGCAGTTCTTC. Full variable domain (missing parts from reference TRBV5-1 and TRBJ2-1): KAGVTQTPRYLIKTRGQQVTLSCSPISGHRSVSWYQQTPGQGLQFLFEYFSETQRNKGNFPGRFSGRQFSNSRSEMNVSTLELGDSALYLCASSLWGRENEQFFGPGTRLTVL.

The gene calls are TRBV5-5 and TRBJ2-1, with D perhaps matching TRBD1 (5 bases). V was cut by 0 bases and J by 7 bases, with 14 bases left in between. The CDR3 is made up of 15 amino acids. Germline CDR1 reads SGHKS; CDR2 reads YYEKEE (reference sequence). The CDR3 here is CASSLGGSLTNEQFF. The CDR3 bases are TGTGCCAGCAGCTTGGGGGGCTCCCTGACGAATGAGCAGTTCTTC. The complete variable domain, with remaining parts taken from reference TRBV5-5 and TRBJ2-1, reads DAGVTQSPTHLIKTRGQQVTLRCSPISGHKSVSWYQQVLGQGPQFIFQYYEKEERGRGNFPDRFSARQFPNYSSELNVNALLLGDSALYLCASSLGGSLTNEQFFGPGTRLTVL.

V usage is TRBV2 and J usage is TRBJ1-1; no definite D call. This CDR3 contains 14 residues. CDR1 and CDR2 from the germline V gene are SNHLY and FYNNEI. V was cut by 4 bases and J by 1 base, with 10 bases left in between. The CDR3 sequence: CASSAPGRNTEAFF. Written as DNA, the CDR3 is TGTGCCAGCAGTGCCCCAGGAAGGAACACTGAAGCTTTCTTT.

The V gene is TRBV4-1, the J gene TRBJ2-2, with D possibly TRBD1 on 5 matching bases. The V end was cut by 0 bases, the J end by 5 bases, with 19 bases between. The CDR3 is made up of 18 amino acids. Germline-derived CDR1 and CDR2 are MGHRA and YSYEKL. The CDR3 bases are TGCGCCAGCAGCCAAGATCCTCCAGGGTATGCGTCAACCGGGGAGCTGTTTTTT. Translation: CASSQDPPGYASTGELFF.

The V gene is TRBV4-3, the J gene TRBJ1-4; D call uncertain. This CDR3 comprises 16 residues. CDR1 and CDR2 from the germline V gene are LGHNA and YSLEER. V was pared by 0 bases and J by 1 base, with 9 bases between. The DNA of the CDR3 is TGCGCCAGCAGCCAAGACTGGTCGGGAACTAATGAAAAACTGTTTTTT. This translates into CASSQDWSGTNEKLFF.

The chain uses TRBV9 and TRBJ1-2; D gene uncertain. V was trimmed by 0 bases and J by 4 bases, leaving 19 bases between them. The length of the CDR3 is 17 residues. Germline V CDR1 and CDR2: SGDLS, YYNGEE. The DNA for the CDR3 is TGTGCCAGCAGCGTAGATTACACCGGGCGCCAAGGCTATGGCTACACCTTC. Amino acid sequence: CASSVDYTGRQGYGYTF.

This chain connects TRBV10-3 to TRBJ1-1, with TRBD1 matching 7 bases. Unmatched junction bases numbered 1, after V lost 6 bases and J lost 0 bases. CDR3 length equals 13 residues. The germline V gene has CDR1 ENHRY and CDR2 SYGVKD. The CDR3, as DNA: TGTGCCATCAGCGGGACAGTGAACACTGAAGCTTTCTTT. Residues: CAISGTVNTEAFF.